The 30 T cell receptor beta chains below all came from one sample that was sequenced in a study of blood T cells in healthy people across ages. A second roughly 6 to 12 cycle PCR used barcoded and J-beta primers. One entry per CDR3 protein results from TCRdb running MiXCR on the 5' RACE reads. Of roughly 800,000 distinct CDR3 sequences in the sample, 55% to 75% were seen once. Sequenced material: blood. These receptors were taken from a man aged 25 to 40 in good health.

The chain employs TRBV7-9 and TRBJ1-4, with D unclear. Per the germline V gene, CDR1 is SEHNR and CDR2 is FQNEAQ (reference sequence). The CDR3 runs to 14 residues. V lost 3 bases, J lost 7 bases, and 12 bases lay in between. CDR3 coding DNA: TGTGCCAGCAGCTTCGTCGGCGAGGGTGAAAAACTGTTTTTT. Its translation is CASSFVGEGEKLFF.

This clonotype showed up just a few times. The rearrangement links TRBV6-5 to TRBJ2-1; 10 nucleotides align to TRBD2. V was pared by 0 bases and J by 6 bases, with 5 bases of the junction left unmatched. This CDR3 is 16 amino acids long. CDR1 MNHEY and CDR2 SVGAGI come from the germline V gene. Written as DNA, the CDR3 is TGTGCCAGCAGTTACTCGGGAGCGGGAGGGCCCAATGAGCAGTTCTTC. Translation: CASSYSGAGGPNEQFF.

J is TRBJ2-3 and V is TRBV13, with 7 bases aligning to TRBD2. V lost 8 bases, J lost 1 base, and 12 bases stayed unmatched. Germline CDR1 is PRHDT and CDR2 is FYEKMQ (reference sequence). This CDR3 has 16 amino acids. The CDR3 is CASGSLAALRTDTQYF. DNA for the CDR3: TGTGCCAGCGGCTCCCTAGCGGCTCTGCGCACAGATACGCAGTATTTT.

The chain combines TRBV20-1 with TRBJ2-3, with 14 bases that match TRBD2. CDR1 is DFQATT, CDR2 SNEGSKA, per germline (reference sequence). The CDR3 sequence is 16 residues long. Unmatched junction bases numbered 6, after V lost 6 bases and J lost 1 base. In DNA form, the CDR3 reads TGCAGTGCCCCGGGACTAGCGGGAGTCGGCACAGATACGCAGTATTTT. This translates into CSAPGLAGVGTDTQYF.

The chain carries TRBV5-4 and TRBJ1-2; 7 bases agree with TRBD1. CDR1 and CDR2 (germline): SGHNT, YYREEE (reference sequence). The ends lost 4 bases at V and 5 bases at J; junction bases unmatched: 11. This CDR3 is 15 amino acids long. The DNA for the CDR3 is TGTGCCAGCAGCCTATATGACAGGGACCTTTATGGCTACACCTTC. It yields the protein CASSLYDRDLYGYTF.

The chain employs TRBV18 and TRBJ2-5, with 11 bases lining up with TRBD1. The CDR3 extends over 18 amino acids. Trimming at V came to 3 bases and at J to 2 bases, leaving 11 bases not matched to a gene. CDR1 and CDR2 from the germline V gene are KGHSH and LQKENI. The CDR3 is CASSPMAWDRGKQETQYF. The CDR3 region has the DNA TGTGCCAGCTCACCGATGGCGTGGGACAGGGGGAAGCAAGAGACCCAGTACTTC.

V and J are TRBV28 and TRBJ2-1; unclear D gene. The ends were cut back, 1 base at V and 8 bases at J, with 15 bases in the middle. Germline V lookup: CDR1 MDHEN, CDR2 SYDVKM. The length of the CDR3 is 15 residues. For the CDR3, the DNA is TGTGCCAGCAGTTTATTGGGGTCTTCCTGGGATGAGCAGTTCTTC. Its protein product is CASSLLGSSWDEQFF.

The V call is TRBV29-1, the J call TRBJ2-3; D is possibly TRBD1 (5 bases). Germline CDR1 SQVTM, CDR2 ANQGSEA. The CDR3 has 15 amino acids. Trimming removed 4 bases from V and 2 bases from J, with 16 bases in between. CDR3 DNA sequence: TGCAGCGTTGTTGGGCAGGGTAACCCCACAGATACGCAGTATTTT. Amino acids: CSVVGQGNPTDTQYF.

This chain connects TRBV5-1 to TRBJ1-4, with D perhaps TRBD1 (5 bases). Per germline, CDR1 SGHRS and CDR2 YFSETQ. V was shortened by 4 bases and J by 5 bases, with 12 bases between the two germline ends. The length of the CDR3 is 14 residues. The DNA of the CDR3 is TGCGCCAGCAGCGTAAAAGGGGCCAATGAAAAACTGTTTTTT. Translated, it gives CASSVKGANEKLFF.

J is TRBJ2-5 and V is TRBV29-1; TRBD1 matches at 9 bases. The CDR3 is made up of 13 amino acids. CDR1 is SQVTM and CDR2 is ANQGSEA in the germline V gene. V trimming: 8 bases; J trimming: 11 bases; junction bases outside the gene matches: 15. The CDR3 region is CSSGTGTNNEQYF. For the CDR3, the DNA is TGCAGCTCCGGGACAGGGACTAACAATGAGCAGTACTTC.

The chain links TRBV3-1 to TRBJ1-2; possible D gene TRBD1, 5 bases. This CDR3 has 17 amino acids. From germline, CDR1 is LGHDT and CDR2 YNNKEL (reference sequence). V was shortened by 1 base and J by 0 bases, with 15 bases between the two germline ends. In DNA form, the CDR3 reads TGTGCCAGCAGCCAAGTCGCAACCGGGGCTGCTAACTATGGCTACACCTTC. Encoded protein: CASSQVATGAANYGYTF. The whole variable domain, filled in from reference TRBV3-1 and TRBJ1-2, reads DTAVSQTPKYLVTQMGNDKSIKCEQNLGHDTMYWYKQDSKKFLKIMFSYNNKELIINETVPNRFSPKSPDKAHLNLHINSLELGDSAVYFCASSQVATGAANYGYTFGSGTRLTVV.

In the case of this clonotype: Compared with germline, one end of the junction differs, possibly owing to a read error. This chain joins TRBV6-5 and TRBJ1-5, with a weak D call TRBD1 (5 bases). Germline loops: CDR1 MNHEY, CDR2 SVGAGI. The CDR3 is made up of 15 amino acids. CDR3 protein: CASSHSRGENQPQHF. CDR3 bases: TGTGCCAGCAGTCACTCTCGGGGGGAGAATCAGCCCCAGCATTTT.

The J gene is TRBJ2-7, the V gene TRBV5-8, with a tentative D call TRBD2 (5 bases). Deletions cut 4 bases from V and 5 bases from J, with 19 bases between. The CDR3 is 15 amino acids. The germline V gene has CDR1 SGHTS and CDR2 YDEGEE. The CDR3 protein is CASSQWGGRSDEQYF. Here the CDR3 DNA reads TGTGCCAGCAGCCAATGGGGTGGGAGAAGCGACGAGCAGTACTTC.

The J gene is TRBJ2-7, the V gene TRBV21-1. The DNA end favors TRBJ2-5, so the J call may be wrong. TRBV21-1 constitutes a pseudogene. This CDR3 contains 14 residues. CDR3 in DNA: TGTGCCAGCAGCAAGGCGGCAGAACAAGAGACCCAGTACTTC. Amino acids: CASSKAAEQETQYF.

This clonotype was seen only once. The rearrangement joins TRBV7-9 to TRBJ2-7; D is unresolved. The end of the DNA aligns better with TRBJ2-5, so the J call may be wrong. CDR1 and CDR2 from the germline V gene are SEHNR and FQNEAQ (reference sequence). This CDR3 is 13 amino acids long. The CDR3 spells CASSLSSIETQYF. CDR3 bases: TGTGCCAGCAGCTTATCTAGTATTGAGACCCAGTACTTC.

This chain connects TRBV10-3 to TRBJ2-7; TRBD1 matches at 9 bases. The CDR3 has 13 amino acids. Germline V gene data show CDR1 as ENHRY and CDR2 as SYGVKD. V was clipped by 4 bases and J by 3 bases; unmatched bases: 1. The CDR3 sequence is CAISGQGGYEQYF. In DNA form, the CDR3 reads TGTGCCATCAGTGGACAGGGGGGCTACGAGCAGTACTTC.

The chain links TRBV11-2 to TRBJ2-1, with 7 nucleotides matching TRBD1. Losses at the gene ends were 9 bases for V and 4 bases for J; bases not matched to a gene: 9. This CDR3 has 14 residues. CDR1 SGHAT and CDR2 FQNNGV come from the germline V gene. CDR3 amino acids: CARLGTAHYNEQFF. CDR3 nucleotides: TGTGCCAGGTTAGGGACAGCCCATTACAATGAGCAGTTCTTC.

This clonotype has only a few counts. The CDR3 nucleotides read TGTGCCAGCACCTCATCCGGTTACGAGCAGTACTTC. This sequence encodes CASTSSGYEQYF. The chain uses TRBV6-2 or TRBV6-3 and TRBJ2-7; no clear D gene. The germline V gene has CDR1 MNHEY and CDR2 SVGEGT. The ends were cut back, 7 bases at V and 4 bases at J, with 11 bases in the middle. This CDR3 contains 12 residues.

J is TRBJ1-2 and V is TRBV6-6; D is uncertain. This CDR3 is 12 amino acids long. V lost 5 bases and J 8 bases, leaving 12 bases between the germline ends. Germline CDR1 is MNHNY and CDR2 is SVGAGI (reference sequence). The DNA of the CDR3 is TGTGCCAGCAGTCTCGGCGCCGGGGGCTACACCTTC. This sequence encodes CASSLGAGGYTF.

This clonotype was observed a single time. An end of the junction does not agree with germline; a read error may underlie this. This chain links TRBV11-1 with TRBJ2-1, with 8 bases that match TRBD1. The CDR3 covers 15 residues. The germline gives CDR1 SGHAT, CDR2 FQDESV (reference sequence). DNA of the CDR3: TGTGCCAGCTCCCAAGAACAGGGGGTATACAATGGGCAGTTCTTC. Its translation: CASSQEQGVYNGQFF.

The V gene is TRBV20-1, the J gene TRBJ2-1; 11 bases map to TRBD2. The CDR3 sequence is 17 residues long. In germline, CDR1 is DFQATT, CDR2 SNEGSKA (reference sequence). V was clipped by 0 bases and J by 7 bases; unmatched bases: 11. DNA for the CDR3: TGCAGTGCTAGAGATCCCAAACTAGCGGGAGCGCGAAATGAGCAGTTCTTC. This translates into CSARDPKLAGARNEQFF.

The chain combines TRBV7-2 with TRBJ1-2; 8 positions agree with TRBD1. V shed 5 bases and J 5 bases; nucleotides not matched to a gene: 7. Per germline, CDR1 SGHTA and CDR2 FQGNSA. The CDR3 spans 14 residues. The CDR3 loop reads CASSDRQGAYGYTF. CDR3 bases: TGTGCCAGCAGCGACCGGCAGGGGGCGTATGGCTACACCTTC.

This sequence joins TRBV12-3 or TRBV12-4 and TRBJ1-4; possibly TRBD1 for D (5 bases). Trimming shortened V by 5 bases and J by 3 bases, and 13 bases separated the two germline ends. There are 15 residues in the CDR3. The CDR3 sequence: CASSLRGLANEKLFF. In DNA, the CDR3 is TGTGCCAGCAGTCTACGGGGCCTAGCTAATGAAAAACTGTTTTTT.

This clonotype was counted only a few times. The chain employs TRBV6-5 and TRBJ2-5; no clear D. The CDR3 loop spans 14 amino acids. The V gene's germline CDR1 is MNHEY and CDR2 SVGAGI. Trimming removed 6 bases from V and 5 bases from J, with 16 bases in between. CDR3 sequence (DNA): TGTGCCAGCAGGGAAGGTCGGTGGCGGGAGACCCAGTACTTC. It specifies CASREGRWRETQYF.

The V gene is TRBV29-1, the J gene TRBJ2-7; D gene unclear. Between the trimmed V and J ends, which lost 4 bases and 0 bases, there was a span of 13 bases. The CDR3 has 14 amino acids. Germline V gene data show CDR1 as SQVTM and CDR2 as ANQGSEA. The CDR3 region has the DNA TGCAGCGTTGCTAAGACTGTGAGCTCCTACGAGCAGTACTTC. It is translated as CSVAKTVSSYEQYF.

V gene TRBV5-1 combines with J gene TRBJ2-2, with D hard to call. Trimming stripped 4 bases from V and 1 base from J, with 11 bases between. The CDR3 consists of 15 residues. Germline CDR1 SGHRS, CDR2 YFSETQ. As DNA, the CDR3 is TGCGCCAGCAGCGACCCTGGGAAGAACACCGGGGAGCTGTTTTTT. Amino acids: CASSDPGKNTGELFF.

This clonotype occurred a few times. This chain links TRBV29-1 with TRBJ2-3; D uncertain. Germline lookup yields CDR1 SQVTM and CDR2 ANQGSEA. Trimming stripped 5 bases from V and 6 bases from J, with 12 bases between. The CDR3 length is 12 residues. CDR3 residues: CSVSLPFDTQYF. The CDR3 DNA reads TGCAGCGTTAGTCTTCCCTTCGATACGCAGTATTTT.

This sequence joins TRBV20-1 and TRBJ1-1; no definite D call. Trimming shortened V by 0 bases and J by 3 bases, and 11 bases separated the two germline ends. The CDR3 has 14 residues. Germline values: CDR1 DFQATT, CDR2 SNEGSKA (reference sequence). The DNA of the CDR3 is TGCAGTGCTAGAGATCAGGCCTCATACACTGAAGCTTTCTTT. It encodes CSARDQASYTEAFF.

The chain combines TRBV7-8 with TRBJ2-5, with D hard to call. Matching the DNA end better, TRBJ2-7 makes the J call doubtful. Germline V gene sequence: CDR1 SGHVS, CDR2 FQNEAQ. The CDR3 has 13 amino acids. The CDR3 DNA sequence: TGTGCCAGCAGCTTAGGCAGAAAATACGAGCAGTACTTC. As protein: CASSLGRKYEQYF.

The chain has TRBV20-1 and TRBJ2-5, with TRBD2 identical over 9 bases. CDR1 and CDR2 from the germline V gene are DFQATT and SNEGSKA (reference sequence). This CDR3 spans 12 amino acids. Trimming removed 6 bases from V and 5 bases from J; junction bases left unmatched: 4. CDR3 nucleotides: TGCAGTGCCCCTAGCGGGGCGGAGACCCAGTACTTC. It yields the protein CSAPSGAETQYF.